The 11 T cell receptor beta chains below come from one sample, sequenced in a study of human T cells and chemical hapten exposure. One entry per CDR3 protein results from TCRdb running MiXCR on the RACE reads. The data contain 75,000 to 95,000 distinct CDR3 sequences, about an eighth of them singletons. Described time point: patch test 1, 2 weeks after DPC sensitization. As to treatment: therapeutic diphenylcyclopropenone sensitization with weekly scalp DPC. This specimen was whole blood, taken in connection with sensitization to the hapten diphenylcyclopropenone (DPC). Receptors were obtained from a woman aged 60-75 years with alopecia areata. Some clones in this sample may be carry-over from other donors' samples.

This clonotype was picked up many times. This rearrangement joins TRBV9 to TRBJ2-7, with 10 bases fitting TRBD1. The V segment lost 4 bases and the J segment 6 bases; nucleotides outside the gene matches: 7. The germline V gene encodes CDR1 SGDLS and CDR2 YYNGEE. The CDR3 sequence is 14 residues long. CDR3 nucleotide sequence: TGTGCCAGCAGCACCCGACAGGGGGCTGGCGAGCAGTACTTC. It yields the protein CASSTRQGAGEQYF.

In its sample, this clonotype was seen many times. CDR3 sequence: CASSLDRGREQYF. The CDR3 DNA reads as TGTGCCAGCAGCTTAGACAGGGGGCGCGAGCAGTACTTC. This chain links TRBV7-3 with TRBJ2-7; 10 bases fit TRBD1. This CDR3 comprises 13 residues. The trim removed 2 bases at V and 6 bases at J, leaving 1 base unmatched. Germline CDR1 reads SGHTA; CDR2 reads FQGTGA.

Comment on this clonotype: A much larger clonotype is one base distant, so this may be a read error. V is TRBV19 and J is TRBJ2-5, with D unclear. This CDR3 contains 17 residues. Germline CDR1 reads LNHDA; CDR2 reads SQIVND (reference sequence). CDR3 sequence: CASSIPGWGSSQETRYF. As DNA, the CDR3 is TGTGCCAGTAGTATCCCCGGTTGGGGTTCCTCACAAGAGACCCGGTACTTC.

This clonotype appeared many times. This chain uses TRBV5-4 with TRBJ1-2, with D tentatively TRBD1 (5 bases). Trimming cost V 6 bases and J 6 bases, with 21 bases left between them. The germline gives CDR1 SGHNT, CDR2 YYREEE (reference sequence). The CDR3 is 15 amino acids. The CDR3 reads CASTIPSGGNNGYTF. The DNA of the CDR3 is TGTGCCAGCACTATACCTTCTGGGGGGAATAATGGCTACACCTTC.

This clonotype occurred many times. This rearrangement joins TRBV5-1 to TRBJ1-1; D unclear. CDR1 is SGHRS, CDR2 YFSETQ, per germline. V gave up 1 base and J gave up 8 bases, with 9 bases separating them. The CDR3 is made up of 12 amino acids. The CDR3: CASSLSGLEAFF. CDR3 sequence (DNA): TGCGCCAGCAGCTTGTCTGGCCTGGAAGCTTTCTTT.

This clonotype has a count of ten or more. V and J are TRBV3-1 and TRBJ1-1, with D possibly matching TRBD1 (6 bases). This CDR3 is 15 amino acids long. CDR1 is LGHDT and CDR2 is YNNKEL in the germline V gene (reference sequence). V was pared by 4 bases and J by 7 bases, with 19 bases between. CDR3 sequence (DNA): TGTGCCAGCAGCCCCTGGAGGGGGGTTTACGGTGAAGCTTTCTTT. This sequence encodes CASSPWRGVYGEAFF.

This chain joins TRBV6-5 and TRBJ2-1, with 13 bases that match TRBD2. With V trimmed by 5 bases and J by 7 bases, 17 bases remained unmatched. CDR3 size: 19 residues. Germline V lookup: CDR1 MNHEY, CDR2 SVGAGI. CDR3 sequence reads: CASSLTYENPGLAGNEQFF. CDR3 nucleotide sequence: TGTGCCAGCAGTCTTACCTACGAAAACCCGGGACTAGCGGGGAATGAGCAGTTCTTC.

Ten or more counts support this clonotype. This chain joins TRBV19 and TRBJ1-1; the D gene is possibly TRBD1 (5 bases). Trimming took 7 bases from V and 1 from J, leaving 16 bases between them. The CDR3 totals 15 residues. CDR1 and CDR2 from the germline V gene are LNHDA and SQIVND (reference sequence). CDR3: CASTFGHGTNTEAFF. As DNA, the CDR3 is TGTGCCAGTACCTTCGGACACGGCACGAACACTGAAGCTTTCTTT.

CDR3 amino acids: CASSVGLDTQYF. The CDR3 DNA reads as TGTGCCAGCAGCGTAGGGCTAGATACGCAGTATTTT. The genes are TRBV9 and TRBJ2-3; no clear D gene. Trimming removed 0 bases from V and 5 bases from J, with 4 bases in between. The germline V gene encodes CDR1 SGDLS and CDR2 YYNGEE. There are 12 residues in the CDR3. The full variable domain, its missing parts supplied by reference TRBV9 and TRBJ2-3, is DSGVTQTPKHLITATGQRVTLRCSPRSGDLSVYWYQQSLDQGLQFLIQYYNGEERAKGNILERFSAQQFPDLHSELNLSSLELGDSALYFCASSVGLDTQYFGPGTRLTVL.

The V call is TRBV29-1, the J call TRBJ1-1; possible D gene TRBD1, 5 bases. Germline CDR1 is SQVTM and CDR2 is ANQGSEA. The germline V and J ends were trimmed by 7 bases and 7 bases, with 13 bases remaining between them. The CDR3 runs to 11 residues. CDR3: CSAQTTGEAFF. The CDR3 DNA reads TGCAGCGCTCAGACAACAGGTGAAGCTTTCTTT.

This clonotype has at least ten counts. This sequence joins TRBV7-2 and TRBJ1-1, with TRBD1 identical over 11 bases. CDR1 and CDR2 (germline): SGHTA, FQGNSA. This CDR3 has 15 residues. V gave up 3 bases and J gave up 5 bases; unmatched junction bases: 5. The CDR3 nucleotides are TGTGCCAGCAGCTTCATAGGGACAGGGGGGACTGAAGCTTTCTTT. The encoded protein is CASSFIGTGGTEAFF.